The sequence of this T cell receptor beta chain was determined in a study of blood T cell repertoires in COVID-19. Overall study: Both acute and convalescent COVID-19 samples were obtained from the United States, Italy and Spain. The cDNA or gDNA used as material had been derived from T cells, B-cell-depleted T cells, or PBMCs.

In the authors' workflow: Nucleated cell number was recorded as an estimate derived from reference gene primer amplification. Profiled with immunoSEQ multiplex PCR; TCRdb holds only in-frame clones, not every one. V and J calls and clone size follow that table, whereas D and trimming were derived from the DNA. The sample consists of about 170,000 clones, roughly 84% of them appearing once. The CDR3 sequence is 16 residues long. The V segment lost 7 bases and the J segment 10 bases; nucleotides outside the gene matches: 18. CDR1 and CDR2 (germline): KGHDR, SFDVKD. The sequencing input was peripheral blood. This chain joins TRBV24-1 and TRBJ2-1; 7 nucleotides line up with TRBD2. This sequence originates from a man aged 60 to 75 who had recovered from COVID-19. The CDR3 spells CATRPGGGSLTGEQFF. The CDR3, as DNA: TGTGCCACCAGGCCTGGGGGGGGGTCGCTTACTGGCGAGCAGTTCTTC.